One T cell receptor (beta chain) is described in this entry. The antigen is not known. Assay used: immunoSEQ multiplex PCR; TCRdb lists only in-frame clones, some missing. The table includes about 97,000 clones, approximately 90% detected once. This sample was included in a study of T cell responses to AZD1222 COVID-19 vaccine. Study observations and caveats: Dominant at 160-218 and 743-854, vaccine-associated CD4 TCRs also spanned spike.

CDR3 length: 14 residues. Trimming left V 3 bases short and J 1 base short, with 9 bases between. Germline CDR1 ENHRY, CDR2 SYGVKD. The TCR sequence derives from an adult in good health. The specimen comprised peripheral blood, sampled on day 0 of AZD1222 vaccination. The rearrangement joins TRBV10-3 to TRBJ1-1; maybe TRBD1 (5 bases). CDR3 residues: CAISDFGANTEAFF. The CDR3 nucleotides are TGTGCCATCAGTGACTTCGGGGCGAACACTGAAGCTTTCTTT.